The next 23 T cell receptor beta chains were all read from a single sample in a study of blood T cell repertoires in COVID-19. Libraries were prepared by immunoSEQ multiplex PCR; TCRdb keeps only in-frame clonotypes and omits some of them. The data contain a few hundred thousand clones, roughly 87% of them seen just once; the ten biggest clones take up approximately 3.1%. The specimen was PBMCs or T cells enriched from blood (not recorded which). The receptors were sampled from a woman in her thirties who had recovered from COVID-19.

The rearrangement joins TRBV2 to TRBJ2-1; TRBD2 aligns across 8 bases. Germline lookup yields CDR1 SNHLY and CDR2 FYNNEI. V was clipped by 5 bases and J by 7 bases; unmatched bases: 13. The CDR3 spans 16 residues. CDR3 in DNA: TGTGCCAGCAGTTTACCTCCGGGGGGGCTAGGAAATGAGCAGTTCTTC. Translation gives CASSLPPGGLGNEQFF.

This clone was recorded a few times. This chain joins TRBV29-1 and TRBJ1-2; a possible D gene is TRBD1 (5 bases). This CDR3 spans 14 amino acids. The ends were cut back, 0 bases at V and 3 bases at J, with 11 bases in the middle. CDR1 and CDR2 from the germline V gene are SQVTM and ANQGSEA. This chain's CDR3 is CSVEDLDRDYGYTF. CDR3 in DNA: TGCAGCGTTGAAGATCTTGACAGAGACTATGGCTACACCTTC. Together with reference TRBV29-1 and TRBJ1-2, the CDR3 gives the full variable domain: SAVISQKPSRDICQRGTSLTIQCQVDSQVTMMFWYRQQPGQSLTLIATANQGSEATYESGFVIDKFPISRPNLTFSTLTVSNMSPEDSSIYLCSVEDLDRDYGYTFGSGTRLTVV.

The J gene is TRBJ2-7, the V gene TRBV27; no definite D call. CDR3 length: 13 amino acids. With 5 bases removed from V and 5 bases from J, the gap between germline ends came to 13 bases. Per the germline V gene, CDR1 is MNHEY and CDR2 is SMNVEV (reference sequence). The CDR3 DNA reads TGTGCCAGCAGTACGAACTTTATAAACGAGCAGTACTTC. It yields the protein CASSTNFINEQYF.

The chain couples TRBV6-1 to TRBJ1-6; 8 positions agree with TRBD1. V gave up 2 bases and J gave up 10 bases; unmatched junction bases: 7. Germline V lookup: CDR1 MNHNS, CDR2 SASEGT. This CDR3 is 15 amino acids long. The CDR3 sequence is CASSERTGLGSPLHF. The CDR3 region has the DNA TGTGCCAGCAGTGAACGGACAGGGCTAGGGTCACCCCTCCACTTT.

V is TRBV7-2 and J is TRBJ2-2; TRBD1 aligns across 8 bases. Germline V gene lookup returns CDR1 SGHTA and CDR2 FQGNSA. CDR3 length: 16 amino acids. V gave up 0 bases and J gave up 8 bases; unmatched junction bases: 8. CDR3 DNA: TGTGCCAGCAGCTTAGCTACCGGGACAGGTAGTGGGGAGCTGTTTTTT. Encoded protein: CASSLATGTGSGELFF.

In this sample, this clone turned up a few times. The sample carries other DNA sequences with the same CDR3. J is TRBJ1-3 and V is TRBV7-9; TRBD1 matches at 8 bases. Unmatched junction bases numbered 0, after V lost 1 base and J lost 7 bases. Looked up from germline, CDR1 is SEHNR and CDR2 is FQNEAQ (reference sequence). CDR3 length: 13 residues. CDR3 residues: CASSLGQGNTIYF. As DNA, the CDR3 is TGTGCCAGCAGCTTAGGACAGGGGAACACCATATATTTT.

The rearrangement links TRBV6-5 to TRBJ1-1; no reliable D call. Germline-derived CDR1 and CDR2 are MNHEY and SVGAGI. Trimming removed 10 bases from V and 1 base from J, with 10 bases in between. CDR3 length: 12 residues. The CDR3 DNA is TGTGCCACCCTTCGGGGGAACACTGAAGCTTTCTTT. Translation gives CATLRGNTEAFF.

V is TRBV28 and J is TRBJ1-6; no reliable D call. CDR1 is MDHEN and CDR2 is SYDVKM in the germline V gene. This CDR3 spans 14 amino acids. Deletions cut 3 bases from V and 14 bases from J, with 17 bases between. The CDR3 is CASSLTQTAVTLHF. CDR3 nucleotide sequence: TGTGCCAGCAGTTTGACTCAGACGGCAGTAACCCTCCACTTT.

V usage is TRBV28 and J usage is TRBJ2-7; possible D gene TRBD1, 6 bases. Trimming removed 3 bases at V and 9 bases at J, with 9 bases between. Germline V gene lookup returns CDR1 MDHEN and CDR2 SYDVKM. The CDR3 totals 11 residues. CDR3 sequence (DNA): TGTGCCAGCAGTTTTTTCAGGGGGCAGTACTTC. Its protein product is CASSFFRGQYF.

This chain links TRBV7-6 with TRBJ2-2; 10 nucleotides align to TRBD1. Per germline, CDR1 SGHVS and CDR2 FNYEAQ. The CDR3 is 16 residues long. The V gene end was trimmed by 5 bases and the J gene end by 5 bases; junction bases not matched to a gene: 8. CDR3 in DNA: TGTGCCAGCAGCAAAGCCGGGACAGGGGTTACCGGGGAGCTGTTTTTT. This codes for CASSKAGTGVTGELFF.

In DNA, the CDR3 is TGTGCCAGCAGTCAATGGGGACAGAACACTGAAGCTTTCTTT. It specifies CASSQWGQNTEAFF. V usage is TRBV14 and J usage is TRBJ1-1; maybe TRBD1 (6 bases). This CDR3 spans 14 amino acids. V lost 6 bases to trimming and J lost 1 base, with 12 bases between them. In germline, CDR1 is SGHDN, CDR2 FVKESK. Full variable domain (outside the CDR3, taken from reference TRBV14 and TRBJ1-1): EAGVTQFPSHSVIEKGQTVTLRCDPISGHDNLYWYRRVMGKEIKFLLHFVKESKQDESGMPNNRFLAERTGGTYSTLKVQPAELEDSGVYFCASSQWGQNTEAFFGQGTRLTVV.

This chain joins TRBV5-4 and TRBJ2-7, with 9 bases fitting TRBD1. Germline V gene data show CDR1 as SGHNT and CDR2 as YYREEE (reference sequence). The V gene end was trimmed by 5 bases and the J gene end by 5 bases; junction bases not matched to a gene: 8. The CDR3 runs to 14 residues. CDR3 coding DNA: TGTGCCAGCAGAGCCGGGACAGGGTCAGACGAGCAGTACTTC. Protein product: CASRAGTGSDEQYF.

The V call is TRBV5-1, the J call TRBJ1-4; D perhaps matches TRBD1 (5 bases). V was pared by 4 bases and J by 6 bases, with 19 bases between. From germline, CDR1 is SGHRS and CDR2 YFSETQ. The CDR3 totals 16 residues. CDR3 region: CASSTDLPGDYEKLFF. The CDR3 DNA reads as TGCGCCAGCAGCACGGACCTCCCGGGGGACTATGAAAAACTGTTTTTT.

The V call is TRBV3-1 (or the pseudogene TRBV3-2), the J call TRBJ2-3; 16 nucleotides align to TRBD2. Germline CDR1 LGHDT, CDR2 YNNKEL (reference sequence). Germline trimming cut 4 bases from V and 1 base from J; bases unmatched to any gene: 11. The CDR3 is 20 amino acids. CDR3 bases: TGTGCCAGCAGCCCGGAGCCGGGACTAGCGGGGGGGCCGGGCACAGATACGCAGTATTTT. Translation gives CASSPEPGLAGGPGTDTQYF.

V gene TRBV5-1 combines with J gene TRBJ2-2, with 11 nucleotides matching TRBD2. This CDR3 spans 15 amino acids. Unmatched junction bases numbered 3, after V lost 4 bases and J lost 4 bases. CDR1 SGHRS and CDR2 YFSETQ come from the germline V gene. The CDR3 spells CASSPSGGSTGELFF. The CDR3, as DNA: TGCGCCAGCAGCCCTAGCGGGGGGAGCACCGGGGAGCTGTTTTTT.

The genes are TRBV14 and TRBJ2-7; D might be TRBD2 (5 bases). Per the germline V gene, CDR1 is SGHDN and CDR2 is FVKESK. V shed 4 bases and J shed 0 bases, with 10 bases lying between them. CDR3 length equals 14 residues. The CDR3 sequence is CASSLRASSYEQYF. The DNA for the CDR3 is TGTGCCAGCAGCCTGCGGGCCAGCTCCTACGAGCAGTACTTC.

The V gene is TRBV2, the J gene TRBJ1-2; 7 bases are a match to TRBD1. CDR1 and CDR2 (germline): SNHLY, FYNNEI. The CDR3 covers 16 residues. The V and J ends lost 4 bases and 5 bases, in that order; junction bases with no gene match: 13. CDR3 amino acids: CASSAPGQAMGYGYTF. In nucleotides, the CDR3 is TGTGCCAGCAGTGCCCCTGGACAGGCTATGGGTTATGGCTACACCTTC.

The chain joins TRBV10-2 to TRBJ1-2, with TRBD1 identical over 7 bases. Trimming cost V 2 bases and J 4 bases; bases outside gene matches: 4. This CDR3 is 14 amino acids long. Germline V CDR1 and CDR2: WSHSY, SAAADI. The CDR3 protein is CASSEQGERYGYTF. As DNA, the CDR3 is TGCGCCAGCAGTGAGCAGGGGGAACGCTATGGCTACACCTTC.

This sequence joins TRBV7-2 and TRBJ2-2, with TRBD2 matching over 11 bases. The V segment lost 1 base and the J segment 8 bases; nucleotides outside the gene matches: 6. This CDR3 comprises 16 residues. Germline lookup yields CDR1 SGHTA and CDR2 FQGNSA. This chain's CDR3 is CASSLVAGGPSGELFF. The DNA of the CDR3 is TGTGCCAGCAGCTTAGTAGCGGGAGGGCCATCGGGGGAGCTGTTTTTT.

Concerning this clone itself: The sample carries other DNA sequences with the same CDR3. V usage is TRBV30 and J usage is TRBJ2-1; D gene uncertain. This CDR3 is 13 amino acids long. Trimming left V 0 bases short and J 4 bases short, with 7 bases between. The V gene's germline CDR1 is GTSNPN and CDR2 SVGIG (reference sequence). CDR3 sequence: CAWSVRQYNEQFF. CDR3 sequence (DNA): TGTGCCTGGAGTGTGAGGCAGTACAATGAGCAGTTCTTC.

The chain couples TRBV25-1 to TRBJ1-1, with D perhaps matching TRBD1 (6 bases). The CDR3 has 15 residues. V lost 1 base, J lost 4 bases, and 13 bases lay in between. Germline CDR1 MGHDK, CDR2 SYGVNS. CDR3 coding DNA: TGTGCCAGCAGTGAATTTCGGGGGGCCGGCACTGAAGCTTTCTTT. Translated: CASSEFRGAGTEAFF.

The chain employs TRBV6-6 and TRBJ1-1; unclear D gene. The V end lost 9 bases, the J end lost 4 bases, and 18 bases lay between the germline ends. Germline V gives CDR1 MNHNY, CDR2 SVGAGI (reference sequence). The CDR3 loop spans 14 amino acids. The CDR3 sequence is CASTTGGTFTEAFF. The CDR3, as DNA: TGTGCCAGTACGACCGGAGGAACTTTCACTGAAGCTTTCTTT.

The rearrangement uses TRBV5-1 and TRBJ2-3; 8 nucleotides agree with TRBD2. From germline, CDR1 is SGHRS and CDR2 YFSETQ. V shed 0 bases and J 3 bases; nucleotides not matched to a gene: 6. The CDR3 is 16 amino acids. The chain's CDR3 is CASSLEGKRETDTQYF. CDR3 DNA sequence: TGCGCCAGCAGCTTGGAAGGGAAGCGGGAGACAGATACGCAGTATTTT.